These 30 T cell receptor beta chains were sequenced from one sample in a study of T cells after yellow fever vaccination. TCRdb re-called the 5' RACE reads through MiXCR, storing one row per CDR3 protein. This table holds some 340,000 distinct CDR3 sequences, roughly 4% found once. This specimen consisted of PBMCs, obtained 5 days after the yellow fever booster vaccination. The receptor source for this set is a man aged 18 to 30 who received the YFV17D yellow fever vaccine.

This clonotype was seen a few times. The chain combines TRBV2 with TRBJ2-7, with a possible D match to TRBD1 (5 bases). Germline V lookup: CDR1 SNHLY, CDR2 FYNNEI. This CDR3 is built from 14 residues. The V and J ends lost 3 bases and 2 bases respectively, with 11 bases between them. CDR3: CASSETASTYEQYV. CDR3 bases: TGTGCCAGCAGTGAGACAGCCTCTACCTACGAGCAGTACGTC.

There are many counts of this clonotype. The gene calls are TRBV5-4 and TRBJ2-1; no reliable D call. Germline V CDR1 and CDR2: SGHNT, YYREEE (reference sequence). V shed 0 bases and J shed 7 bases, with 8 bases lying between them. The CDR3 is 13 residues long. CDR3 sequence reads: CASSLGAPNEQFF. The CDR3 bases are TGTGCCAGCAGCTTGGGGGCCCCTAATGAGCAGTTCTTC.

The sample holds many counts of this clonotype. The chain couples TRBV7-2 to TRBJ2-5; D might be TRBD1 or TRBD2, each matching 5 bases. Trimming removed 5 bases from V and 4 bases from J, with 20 bases in between. Looked up from germline, CDR1 is SGHTA and CDR2 is FQGNSA. This CDR3 is built from 16 residues. The CDR3 here is CASSPSPTKRGETQYF. The CDR3, as DNA: TGTGCCAGCAGCCCCAGTCCTACCAAGAGGGGAGAGACCCAGTACTTC. The whole variable domain, filled in from reference TRBV7-2 and TRBJ2-5, reads GAGVSQSPSNKVTEKGKDVELRCDPISGHTALYWYRQSLGQGLEFLIYFQGNSAPDKSGLPSDRFSAERTGGSVSTLTIQRTQQEDSAVYLCASSPSPTKRGETQYFGPGTRLLVL.

The rearrangement joins TRBV5-4 to TRBJ1-2, with D perhaps TRBD1 (6 bases). V lost 4 bases, J lost 11 bases, and 12 bases lay in between. CDR3 size: 11 residues. CDR1 is SGHNT and CDR2 is YYREEE in the germline V gene (reference sequence). DNA for the CDR3: TGTGCCAGCAGCCTAACAGGGATTTACACCTTC. Translation: CASSLTGIYTF.

This chain joins TRBV5-5 and TRBJ1-1; D remains ambiguous. The CDR3 sequence is 15 residues long. Germline values: CDR1 SGHKS, CDR2 YYEKEE (reference sequence). V lost 0 bases, J lost 0 bases, and 9 bases lay in between. The CDR3 is CASSLVPYMNTEAFF. CDR3 nucleotides: TGTGCCAGCAGCTTGGTACCGTACATGAACACTGAAGCTTTCTTT.

The table lists this clonotype with a few counts. The genes are TRBV5-6 and TRBJ2-3, with a possible D match to TRBD1 (6 bases). The CDR3 spans 16 residues. Looked up from germline, CDR1 is SGHDT and CDR2 is YYEEEE. V lost 2 bases and J lost 1, with 14 bases in between. The chain's CDR3 is CASSFPLGARTDTQYF. The CDR3 DNA reads TGTGCCAGCAGCTTCCCCCTGGGGGCACGCACAGATACGCAGTATTTT.

The table lists this clonotype with many counts. A much larger clone lies a single base off, so this may be a read error. This chain links TRBV7-2 with TRBJ2-3; D gene unclear. This CDR3 region has 13 residues. Germline V CDR1 and CDR2: SGHTA, FQGNSA. V lost 2 bases, J lost 2 bases, and 5 bases lay in between. The CDR3 nucleotides read TGTGCCAGCAGCTTACAGGTCACAGATACGCAGTATTTT. Its protein product is CASSLQVTDTQYF. The whole variable domain, remainder taken from reference TRBV7-2 and TRBJ2-3, is GAGVSQSPSNKVTEKGKDVELRCDPISGHTALYWYRQSLGQGLEFLIYFQGNSAPDKSGLPSDRFSAERTGGSVSTLTIQRTQQEDSAVYLCASSLQVTDTQYFGPGTRLTVL.

The table lists this clonotype with many counts. The V and J genes are TRBV20-1 and TRBJ1-2, with TRBD1 identical over 8 bases. Germline-derived CDR1 and CDR2 are DFQATT and SNEGSKA (reference sequence). The CDR3 spans 15 residues. V trimming: 6 bases; J trimming: 7 bases; junction bases outside the gene matches: 16. The CDR3 here is CSASGTGWSTAGYTF. The CDR3 DNA reads TGCAGTGCGAGCGGGACAGGCTGGAGTACGGCTGGCTACACCTTC.

The V and J genes are TRBV7-9 and TRBJ1-2; D is unclear. The germline gives CDR1 SEHNR, CDR2 FQNEAQ (reference sequence). The CDR3 spans 14 residues. Trimming cost V 2 bases and J 8 bases, with 15 bases left between them. CDR3 sequence reads: CASSLMGSGGGYTF. The CDR3 coding sequence is TGTGCCAGCAGCTTAATGGGAAGCGGTGGGGGCTACACCTTC. The entire variable domain, with the rest obtained from reference TRBV7-9 and TRBJ1-2, is as follows: DTGVSQNPRHKITKRGQNVTFRCDPISEHNRLYWYRQTLGQGPEFLTYFQNEAQLEKSRLLSDRFSAERPKGSFSTLEIQRTEQGDSAMYLCASSLMGSGGGYTFGSGTRLTVV.

The gene calls are TRBV27 and TRBJ1-6; D may be TRBD1 (5 bases). V was clipped by 2 bases and J by 10 bases, with 15 bases between them. The CDR3 covers 15 residues. Germline V gives CDR1 MNHEY, CDR2 SMNVEV (reference sequence). The chain's CDR3 is CASSLGAGRLSPLHF. DNA of the CDR3: TGTGCCAGCAGTTTAGGGGCAGGCCGGTTGTCACCCCTCCACTTT.

The table lists this clonotype with a few counts. The gene calls are TRBV12-3 or TRBV12-4 and TRBJ1-1; D gene unclear. The CDR3 sequence is 12 residues long. V was trimmed by 8 bases and J by 5 bases, leaving 12 bases between them. CDR3 region: CASALGVTEAFF. The CDR3 DNA is TGTGCCAGCGCTCTTGGGGTTACTGAAGCTTTCTTT.

This clonotype was observed a handful of times. This chain links TRBV6-5 with TRBJ1-2; D unclear. This CDR3 comprises 14 residues. V was clipped by 5 bases and J by 2 bases, with 12 bases between them. CDR1 and CDR2 (germline): MNHEY, SVGAGI. In nucleotides, the CDR3 is TGTGCCAGCAGTGCCCAGGTCGGGAACTATGGCTACACCTTC. This sequence encodes CASSAQVGNYGYTF.

The rearrangement joins TRBV20-1 to TRBJ2-1; either TRBD1 or TRBD2 may fit D (6 bases each). Germline CDR1 reads DFQATT; CDR2 reads SNEGSKA (reference sequence). This CDR3 spans 15 amino acids. V lost 2 bases and J 2 bases, leaving 13 bases between the germline ends. The CDR3 loop reads CSARSRGPPYNEQFF. CDR3 nucleotides: TGCAGTGCTAGATCTCGGGGGCCGCCCTACAATGAGCAGTTCTTC.

A few counts support this clonotype. The chain employs TRBV7-9 and TRBJ2-1, with TRBD2 matching over 8 bases. V shed 8 bases and J 15 bases; nucleotides not matched to a gene: 12. Looked up from germline, CDR1 is SEHNR and CDR2 is FQNEAQ (reference sequence). The CDR3 loop spans 12 amino acids. CDR3: CASSYGGAGRFF. CDR3 DNA sequence: TGTGCCAGCTCCTACGGGGGGGCCGGTAGGTTCTTC.

This clonotype has just a few counts. Relative to the germline gene, one junction end is altered; a read error may explain this. The chain links TRBV5-1 to TRBJ2-2, with TRBD2 as a possible D gene (6 bases). The CDR3 consists of 17 residues. CDR1 SGHRS and CDR2 YFSETQ come from the germline V gene. The DNA for the CDR3 is TGCGCCAGCAGCCCCGAGGCGGGGCCCCCAAGCACCGGGGAGCTGATTTTT. Its protein is CASSPEAGPPSTGELIF.

Many counts were recorded for this clonotype. The V call is TRBV6-5, the J call TRBJ2-7; 9 bases fit TRBD1. The V and J ends lost 6 bases and 2 bases, in that order; junction bases with no gene match: 8. CDR1 is MNHEY and CDR2 is SVGAGI in the germline V gene. This CDR3 region has 15 residues. This CDR3 reads CASRRSGQGTYEQYF. The CDR3 DNA is TGTGCCAGCAGGAGATCCGGACAGGGGACCTACGAGCAGTACTTC.

There are a few counts of this clonotype. This sequence joins TRBV7-2 and TRBJ1-2; 10 bases are a match to TRBD1. The trim removed 0 bases at V and 0 bases at J, leaving 4 bases unmatched. The CDR3 has 17 amino acids. Germline CDR1 is SGHTA and CDR2 is FQGNSA. CDR3 protein: CASSLAGTGEANYGYTF. In DNA form, the CDR3 reads TGTGCCAGCAGCTTAGCCGGGACAGGGGAGGCTAACTATGGCTACACCTTC.

This clonotype was seen many times. V and J are TRBV6-2 or TRBV6-3 and TRBJ2-5; D remains unclear. Between the trimmed V and J ends, which lost 1 base and 8 bases, there was a span of 8 bases. The V gene's germline CDR1 is MNHEY and CDR2 SVGEGT. The CDR3 runs 12 residues. The CDR3 DNA follows: TGTGCCAGCAGTTACTACCCCAAAACCCAGTACTTC. Its translation: CASSYYPKTQYF.

In this sample, this clonotype turned up a few times. This chain connects TRBV4-3 to TRBJ2-5; 7 bases line up with TRBD2. The CDR3 extends over 17 amino acids. The ends lost 1 base at V and 2 bases at J; junction bases unmatched: 10. Germline CDR1 reads LGHNA; CDR2 reads YSLEER. In nucleotides, the CDR3 is TGCGCCAGCAGCCAAGTAGGGGCAGGGAGGGTGCAAGAGACCCAGTACTTC. Protein product: CASSQVGAGRVQETQYF.

This sequence joins TRBV20-1 and TRBJ2-1; 7 bases map to TRBD1. The CDR3 extends over 12 amino acids. Germline loops: CDR1 DFQATT, CDR2 SNEGSKA (reference sequence). Trimming cost V 5 bases and J 7 bases; bases outside gene matches: 5. The CDR3 spells CSAPDRANEQFF. The CDR3 DNA follows: TGCAGTGCTCCTGACAGGGCTAATGAGCAGTTCTTC.

The J gene is TRBJ2-2, the V gene TRBV5-1, with D uncertain. The ends were cut back, 0 bases at V and 1 base at J, with 4 bases in the middle. From germline, CDR1 is SGHRS and CDR2 YFSETQ. There are 14 residues in the CDR3. CDR3 amino acids: CASSLEENTGELFF. DNA for the CDR3: TGCGCCAGCAGCTTGGAGGAGAACACCGGGGAGCTGTTTTTT.

Ten or more counts support this clonotype. This chain connects TRBV4-3 to TRBJ2-3; D may be TRBD1 (6 bases). Per the germline V gene, CDR1 is LGHNA and CDR2 is YSLEER. V lost 4 bases, J lost 0 bases, and 17 bases lay in between. The length of the CDR3 is 17 residues. The CDR3 here is CASSPLQGPTSTDTQYF. Written as DNA, the CDR3 is TGCGCCAGCAGCCCTCTCCAGGGGCCAACAAGCACAGATACGCAGTATTTT.

This clonotype has a handful of counts. The rearrangement links TRBV5-1 to TRBJ2-3, with 8 bases fitting TRBD2. The trim removed 2 bases at V and 3 bases at J, leaving 11 bases unmatched. The CDR3 extends over 17 amino acids. Germline V gene data show CDR1 as SGHRS and CDR2 as YFSETQ. CDR3 coding DNA: TGCGCCAGCAGCTTAGCTACCGGGACTAGTGTGACAGATACGCAGTATTTT. Translated, it gives CASSLATGTSVTDTQYF.

The rearrangement uses TRBV29-1 and TRBJ2-4; 8 bases map to TRBD1. The CDR3 loop spans 14 amino acids. In germline, CDR1 is SQVTM, CDR2 ANQGSEA. V shed 6 bases and J 8 bases; nucleotides not matched to a gene: 12. In nucleotides, the CDR3 is TGCAGCGTAGCCCCTTCAGGGGGCGGGCACATTCAGTACTTC. Translated: CSVAPSGGGHIQYF.

This clonotype was counted many times. The V gene is TRBV20-1, the J gene TRBJ1-1; a weak D match, TRBD1 (5 bases). Trimming removed 3 bases from V and 5 bases from J, with 19 bases in between. This CDR3 has 15 amino acids. Looked up from germline, CDR1 is DFQATT and CDR2 is SNEGSKA (reference sequence). The CDR3 here is CSASRVIGGWTEAFF. CDR3 bases: TGCAGTGCTAGCCGGGTTATCGGGGGGTGGACTGAAGCTTTCTTT.

V is TRBV7-2 and J is TRBJ1-4; D remains ambiguous. The CDR3 spans 14 residues. CDR1 SGHTA and CDR2 FQGNSA come from the germline V gene. Deletions cut 5 bases from V and 8 bases from J, with 15 bases between. The CDR3 sequence: CASSPDPTEEKLFF. The DNA for the CDR3 is TGTGCCAGCAGCCCGGACCCCACGGAAGAAAAACTGTTTTTT.

This clonotype was detected a few times. The V call is TRBV7-9, the J call TRBJ2-5; tentatively, D is TRBD2 (7 bases). This CDR3 comprises 15 residues. Trimming left V 3 bases short and J 1 base short, with 12 bases between. Per the germline V gene, CDR1 is SEHNR and CDR2 is FQNEAQ (reference sequence). Written as DNA, the CDR3 is TGTGCCAGCAGCTTCGCCGGGGGGCCCCAAGAGACCCAGTACTTC. Protein sequence: CASSFAGGPQETQYF.

The rearrangement joins TRBV7-2 to TRBJ2-7; TRBD2 matches 10 bases. The CDR3 length is 16 residues. V was pared by 5 bases and J by 6 bases, with 13 bases of the junction left unmatched. The germline CDR1 and CDR2 sequences are SGHTA and FQGNSA. Here the CDR3 reads CASSHSMSGGAVEQYF. The CDR3 DNA reads TGTGCCAGCAGCCATTCCATGAGCGGGGGGGCAGTCGAGCAGTACTTC.

The chain recombines TRBV29-1 with TRBJ2-1; unclear D gene. Germline CDR1 and CDR2: SQVTM and ANQGSEA. The CDR3 is 10 amino acids. The ends were cut back, 5 bases at V and 5 bases at J, with 4 bases in the middle. Here the CDR3 DNA reads TGCAGCGTTTCCAACAATGAGCAGTTCTTC. It is translated as CSVSNNEQFF.

The sample holds a few counts of this clonotype. The V gene is TRBV7-2, the J gene TRBJ2-1; D not certain. The CDR3 sequence is 14 residues long. Trimming stripped 4 bases from V and 12 bases from J, with 19 bases between. CDR1 is SGHTA, CDR2 FQGNSA, per germline. The CDR3 loop is CASSSDRDSWVQFF. The CDR3 DNA reads as TGTGCCAGCAGCTCCGATAGGGATTCGTGGGTGCAGTTCTTC.